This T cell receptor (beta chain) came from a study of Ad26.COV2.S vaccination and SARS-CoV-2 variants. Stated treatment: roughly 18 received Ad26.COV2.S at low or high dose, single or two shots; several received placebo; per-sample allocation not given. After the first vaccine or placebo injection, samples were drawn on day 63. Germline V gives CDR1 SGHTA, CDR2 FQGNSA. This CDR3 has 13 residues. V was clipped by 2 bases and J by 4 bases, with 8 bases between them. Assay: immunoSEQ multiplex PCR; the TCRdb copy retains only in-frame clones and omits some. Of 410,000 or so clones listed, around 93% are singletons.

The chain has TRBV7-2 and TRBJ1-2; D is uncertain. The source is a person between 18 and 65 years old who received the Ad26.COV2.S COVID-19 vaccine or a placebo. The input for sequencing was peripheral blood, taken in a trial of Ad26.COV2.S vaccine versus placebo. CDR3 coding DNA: TGTGCCAGCAGCTTAAACCGGGGCTATGGCTACACCTTC. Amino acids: CASSLNRGYGYTF. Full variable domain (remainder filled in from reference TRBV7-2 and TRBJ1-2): GAGVSQSPSNKVTEKGKDVELRCDPISGHTALYWYRQSLGQGLEFLIYFQGNSAPDKSGLPSDRFSAERTGGSVSTLTIQRTQQEDSAVYLCASSLNRGYGYTFGSGTRLTVV.